The rows below give T cell receptor beta chains drawn from one sample of a study of beta chain features in type 1 diabetes. Assay: immunoSEQ multiplex PCR; the TCRdb copy retains only in-frame clones and omits some. The sample consists of some 250,000 clones, approximately 14% of them appearing once. The sequenced material came from naive CD4+ T cells from blood. The receptors derive from a man aged 25-45 years with type 1 diabetes. Both conserved end residues are part of each CDR3. Each record gives: J gene, V gene, D gene, clone size, CDR3 DNA, CDR3 protein. The D gene is left open where the match is weak. Size values are once, few and many counts, or a class for expanded clones, and some rows have none.

TRBJ1-1,TRBV5-1,TRBD1,few,TGCGCCAGCGACCCCGGACAGGGGACTGAAGCTTTCTTT,CASDPGQGTEAFF
TRBJ2-1,TRBV7-9,TRBD2,few,TGTGCCAGCAGCCCTCGACTAGCGGGAGTGTCGGCCAATGAGCAGTTCTTC,CASSPRLAGVSANEQFF
TRBJ2-1,TRBV9,NA,few,TGTGCCAGCAGCGTAGCTGGGGGGAGCTCCTACAATGAGCAGTTCTTC,CASSVAGGSSYNEQFF
TRBJ2-2,TRBV6-1,TRBD1,few,TGTGCCAGCAGTGACCCCTCAAGGGGGCGGGCCACCGGGGAGCTGTTTTTT,CASSDPSRGRATGELFF
TRBJ2-7,TRBV4-1,NA,NA,TGCGCCAGCAGCCAAGTCGTCAGGGTCTCCTACGAGCAGTACTTC,CASSQVVRVSYEQYF
TRBJ1-5,TRBV30,NA,few,TGTGCCTGGAGTCGGACAGTCAATCAGCCCCAGCATTTT,CAWSRTVNQPQHF
TRBJ2-5,TRBV7-9,TRBD1,few,TGTGCCAGCAGCTTATCAGCGGCCCAGGGGGCGAGAGAGACCCAGTACTTC,CASSLSAAQGARETQYF
TRBJ2-3,TRBV9,TRBD2,NA,TGTGCCAGCAGCGCCGGGGGGGAGAACACAGATACGCAGTATTTT,CASSAGGENTDTQYF
TRBJ2-7,TRBV2,NA,NA,TGTGCCAGCAGTGAATGGGACACCTCCTACGAGCAGTACTTC,CASSEWDTSYEQYF
TRBJ2-3,TRBV25-1,TRBD2,few,TGTGCCAGCAGTGAGACTAGCGGTAACACAGATACGCAGTATTTT,CASSETSGNTDTQYF
TRBJ1-5,TRBV18,NA,NA,TGTGCCAGCTCACCACAGGGGTGGAGGGAGGATCAGCCCCAGCATTTT,CASSPQGWREDQPQHF
TRBJ2-1,TRBV10-1,TRBD1,NA,TGCGCCAGCAGTGAGGATACAGGGGTCGCGCAGTTCTTC,CASSEDTGVAQFF
TRBJ2-7,TRBV29-1,TRBD2,few,TGCAGCGTTGAACGGCTAGCGGGGACCTACGAGCAGTACTTC,CSVERLAGTYEQYF
TRBJ2-7,TRBV18,NA,few,TGTGCCAGCTCACCTCAGGAAGAGCAGTACTTC,CASSPQEEQYF
TRBJ1-2,TRBV28,NA,NA,TGTGCCAGCAGCCCCGGTCGCTATGGCTACACCTTC,CASSPGRYGYTF
TRBJ2-7,TRBV18,NA,NA,TGTGCCAGCTCACCCCAATCCCGCGACTACGAGCAGTACTTC,CASSPQSRDYEQYF
TRBJ2-2,TRBV2,NA,NA,TGTGCCAGCAGTGAAGCGGCCACGAGGACCGGGGAGCTGTTTTTT,CASSEAATRTGELFF
TRBJ1-5,TRBV5-1,NA,few,TGCGCCAGCAGTCCGGTGGGGGGTTCTTATCAGCCCCAGCATTTT,CASSPVGGSYQPQHF
TRBJ2-7,TRBV30,NA,NA,TGTGCCTGGAGCCCGGGACAGCGCGGGAGGGAGCAGTACTTC,CAWSPGQRGREQYF
TRBJ2-1,TRBV5-1,TRBD2,NA,TGCGCCAGCAGCTTGGCCATAACTAGCGGACCCAATGAGCAGTTCTTC,CASSLAITSGPNEQFF
TRBJ2-5,TRBV10-3,TRBD1,NA,TGTGCCATCAGTGAGCGGGACAGGGGTGAGACCCAGTACTTC,CAISERDRGETQYF
TRBJ1-2,TRBV4-1,NA,NA,TGCGCCAGCAGCCAACGGTCGTGGGAGTCTAACTATGGCTACACCTTC,CASSQRSWESNYGYTF
TRBJ1-5,TRBV6-5,TRBD1,few,TGTGCCAGCAGCCGACAGGGTGGCCAGCCCCAGCATTTT,CASSRQGGQPQHF